This TCR beta chain is drawn from a study of immune heterogeneity within non-small cell lung tumors. Template input, which was bulk tumor genomic DNA, totaled roughly 590 ng per sample. In surgery, several biopsies were collected from each primary tumor at widely spaced sites. Curative operations were performed on patients who had untreated, newly diagnosed non-small cell lung cancer. This CDR3 region has 15 residues. Germline-derived CDR1 and CDR2 are KGHDR and SFDVKD. V shed 4 bases and J 4 bases; nucleotides not matched to a gene: 4. Multiplex PCR was performed with 32 V and 13 J primers, and it amplified TCR beta CDR3. MiXCR was run by TCRdb on the multiplex PCR reads, yielding one entry per CDR3 protein. The sample carries approximately 7,200 distinct CDR3 sequences, 20% to 25% recorded once. This clonotype is classed as medium-sized.

The chain carries TRBV24-1 and TRBJ2-2, with TRBD1 matching over 8 bases. The source material was lung tumor tissue. The TCR was taken from a man aged 55 to 70 with non-small cell lung cancer. The CDR3 DNA sequence: TGTGCCACCAGTGACACGGGACAGGTCACCGGGGAGCTGTTTTTT. This codes for CATSDTGQVTGELFF.